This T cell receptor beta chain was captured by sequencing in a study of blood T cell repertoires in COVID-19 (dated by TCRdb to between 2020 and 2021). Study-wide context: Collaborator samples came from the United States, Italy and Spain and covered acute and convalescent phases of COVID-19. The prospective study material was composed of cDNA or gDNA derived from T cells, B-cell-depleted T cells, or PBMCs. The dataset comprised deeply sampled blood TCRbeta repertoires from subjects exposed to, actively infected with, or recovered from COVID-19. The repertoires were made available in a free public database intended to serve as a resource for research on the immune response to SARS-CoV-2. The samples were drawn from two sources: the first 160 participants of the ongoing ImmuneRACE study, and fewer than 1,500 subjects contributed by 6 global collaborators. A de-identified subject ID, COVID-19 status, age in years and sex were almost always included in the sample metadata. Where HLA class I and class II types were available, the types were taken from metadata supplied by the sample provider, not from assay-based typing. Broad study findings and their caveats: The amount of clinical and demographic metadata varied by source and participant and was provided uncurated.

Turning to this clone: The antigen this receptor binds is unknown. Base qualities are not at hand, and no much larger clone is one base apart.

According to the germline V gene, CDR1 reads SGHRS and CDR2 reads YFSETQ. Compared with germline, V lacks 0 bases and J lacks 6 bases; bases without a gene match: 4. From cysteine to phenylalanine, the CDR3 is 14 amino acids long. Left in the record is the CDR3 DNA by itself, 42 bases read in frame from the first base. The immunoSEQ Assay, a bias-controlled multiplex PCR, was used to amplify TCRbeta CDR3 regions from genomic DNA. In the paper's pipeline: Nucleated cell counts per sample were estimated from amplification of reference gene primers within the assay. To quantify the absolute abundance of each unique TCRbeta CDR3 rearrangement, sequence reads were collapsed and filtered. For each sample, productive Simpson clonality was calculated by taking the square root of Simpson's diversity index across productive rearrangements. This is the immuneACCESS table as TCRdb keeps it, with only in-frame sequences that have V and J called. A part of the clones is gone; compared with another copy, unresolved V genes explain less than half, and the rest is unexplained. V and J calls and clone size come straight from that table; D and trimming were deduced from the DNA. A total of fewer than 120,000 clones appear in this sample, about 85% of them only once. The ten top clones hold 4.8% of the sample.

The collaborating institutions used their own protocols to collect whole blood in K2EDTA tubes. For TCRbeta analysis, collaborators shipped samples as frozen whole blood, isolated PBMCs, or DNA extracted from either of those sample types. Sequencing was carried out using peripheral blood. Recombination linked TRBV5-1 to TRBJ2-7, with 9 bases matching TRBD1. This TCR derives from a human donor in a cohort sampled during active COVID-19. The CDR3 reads CASSLGQGVGEQYF. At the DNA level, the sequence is TGCGCCAGCAGCTTGGGACAGGGGGTGGGCGAGCAGTACTTC. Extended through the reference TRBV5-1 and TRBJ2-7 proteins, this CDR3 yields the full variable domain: KAGVTQTPRYLIKTRGQQVTLSCSPISGHRSVSWYQQTPGQGLQFLFEYFSETQRNKGNFPGRFSGRQFSNSRSEMNVSTLELGDSALYLCASSLGQGVGEQYFGPGTRLTVT.